Included here is one T cell receptor beta chain sequence, with context. The sample is drawn from a study of beta chain features in type 1 diabetes. Germline values: CDR1 SGHTA, CDR2 FQGTGA. V gave up 4 bases and J gave up 0 bases; unmatched junction bases: 9. This CDR3 is 17 amino acids long. Expressed TCRB transcripts were sequenced, since all the RNA that had been isolated was reverse transcribed. Here immunoSEQ multiplex PCR was the method, and the copy in TCRdb shows in-frame clones only, minus some. The sample carries approximately 150,000 clones, under 11% recorded once. Sequenced: naive CD4+ T cells from blood. This TCR derives from a young man in good health. This sequence joins TRBV7-3 and TRBJ1-3; 7 bases align to TRBD1. CDR3 loop: CASSSSGQARSGNTIYF. The CDR3 DNA follows: TGTGCCAGCAGCTCTTCAGGACAGGCCCGCTCTGGAAACACCATATATTTT. Based on the CDR3 plus reference TRBV7-3 and TRBJ1-3, the full variable domain is GAGVSQTPSNKVTEKGKYVELRCDPISGHTALYWYRQSLGQGPEFLIYFQGTGAADDSGLPNDRFFAVRPEGSVSTLKIQRTERGDSAVYLCASSSSGQARSGNTIYFGEGSWLTVV.